A selection of T cell receptor beta chains follows, all from one sample in a study of T-cell memory formation after mild COVID-19. TCRdb passed the 5' RACE reads through MiXCR, listing each CDR3 protein once. Of 400,000 to 550,000 distinct CDR3 sequences listed, 20% to 30% are singletons. Input material: PBMCs or a T cell subset sorted from them (not recorded which). Receptor source: an adult woman who had mild COVID-19 (a few samples of this study predate the infection). Cell type and time point are not known. CDR3s leave out the opening cysteine and the closing phenylalanine or tryptophan.

TRBV5-6,ASSLYRDGSSYEQY
TRBV5-1,ASSLEVLDTQY
TRBV10-3,AIRAEEETQY
TRBV27,ASSLENPDEAF
TRBV20-1,SASTGGDTYEQY
TRBV7-9,ASSFTLGQGPSNTGELF
TRBV29-1,SLDRDGYGYT
TRBV12-3/TRBV12-4,ASSLRDRDNSPLH
TRBV12-3/TRBV12-4,ASSPRGGSNTEAF
TRBV15,ATSRLTGGRNEQF
TRBV18,ASSPAINTGELF
TRBV20-1,SASSGRGRGDEQF
TRBV30,AWSFGINYGYT
TRBV11-2,ASSPGWGYNEQF
TRBV5-4,ASSPGTGGRDTQY
TRBV7-6,ASSSGGPRTGELF
TRBV20-1,SVWGRGYT
TRBV15,ATSDRAGGYTEAF
TRBV29-1,SGRQGTMNTEAF
TRBV29-1,SVGGRGDYNEQF
TRBV24-1,ATSDPTGGPNTGELF
TRBV7-2,ASSFGWETQY
TRBV29-1,SVELDRPTAEQY